Below are 9 T cell receptor beta chains sequenced from a single sample in a study of blood T cells in healthy people across ages. Together with a sample-barcoded 5' primer, a J-beta primer mix was included in a second PCR lasting roughly 6 to 12 cycles. TCRdb re-analysed the 5' RACE reads in MiXCR, keeping a single row per CDR3 protein. The sample holds under 2 million distinct CDR3 sequences; 34% are singletons and the top ten take about 11%. Sequencing was done on a sample of blood. These receptors were obtained from a woman in her twenties or thirties in good health.

This sequence joins TRBV5-1 and TRBJ2-7; D may be TRBD1 or TRBD2 (7 bases each). Trimming removed 4 bases at V and 7 bases at J, with 21 bases between. The CDR3 extends over 15 amino acids. Germline CDR1 is SGHRS and CDR2 is YFSETQ. Here the CDR3 DNA reads TGCGCCAGCAGCCCAGGGGGGGACGCCTGGGATGAGCAGTACTTC. Translation: CASSPGGDAWDEQYF.

This clonotype appeared once. One end of the junction does not line up with germline, which may come from a read error. The J gene is TRBJ1-5, the V gene TRBV20-1, with D perhaps TRBD1 (6 bases). CDR3 length: 15 amino acids. Germline-derived CDR1 and CDR2 are DFQATT and SNEGSKA (reference sequence). The CDR3 region has the DNA TGCGGTGCTCGGGACCCCAGGGGTGGGAATCAGCCCCAGCATTTT. Protein: CGARDPRGGNQPQHF.

Details on this clonotype: This sequence may be a read error, since a much larger clone differs from it by one base. The chain carries TRBV29-1 and TRBJ2-7; D tentatively fits TRBD1 or TRBD2 (6 bases each). The CDR3 length is 12 residues. CDR1 and CDR2 from the germline V gene are SQVTM and ANQGSEA. Trimming stripped 6 bases from V and 2 bases from J, with 11 bases between. This CDR3 is CSVGGHPYEQYF. The CDR3 nucleotides are TGCAGCGTCGGGGGACACCCCTACGAGCAGTACTTC.

This clonotype has more than one count but fewer than ten. The chain has TRBV12-3 or TRBV12-4 and TRBJ2-3; 14 nucleotides align to TRBD2. V lost 4 bases, J lost 5 bases, and 5 bases stayed unmatched. The CDR3 length is 16 residues. The CDR3 loop reads CASSSRLAGGLDTQYF. The CDR3 nucleotides read TGTGCCAGCAGTTCAAGACTAGCGGGGGGGTTAGATACGCAGTATTTT.

This clonotype was seen a handful of times. CDR3 DNA: TGCAGTCCTACTCTAGCGAGGGGCACAGATACGCAGTATTTT. Its protein is CSPTLARGTDTQYF. The chain employs TRBV20-1 and TRBJ2-3; possibly TRBD2 for D (6 bases). CDR1 and CDR2 from the germline V gene are DFQATT and SNEGSKA (reference sequence). V lost 8 bases and J 1 base, leaving 16 bases between the germline ends. The CDR3 has 14 amino acids.

This chain links TRBV20-1 with TRBJ1-4; 7 nucleotides match TRBD1. CDR3 size: 14 residues. The junction had 11 bases not matched to a gene; V was cut back by 6 bases and J by 7 bases. Germline V gene data show CDR1 as DFQATT and CDR2 as SNEGSKA (reference sequence). The CDR3 DNA is TGCAGTGCCCAAAGACAGGGAAGGGCTGAAAAACTGTTTTTT. Protein: CSAQRQGRAEKLFF.

This clonotype turned up a few times. This chain connects TRBV29-1 to TRBJ1-2, with 8 bases aligning to TRBD1. In germline, CDR1 is SQVTM, CDR2 ANQGSEA. V was clipped by 6 bases and J by 2 bases; unmatched bases: 5. The CDR3 runs to 13 residues. CDR3 nucleotides: TGCAGCGTCGCCCAGGGGGCGAACTATGGCTACACCTTC. This codes for CSVAQGANYGYTF.

Many counts were recorded for this clonotype. The chain carries TRBV7-3 and TRBJ2-1, with 7 bases aligning to TRBD1. CDR3 size: 13 residues. Germline V gene sequence: CDR1 SGHTA, CDR2 FQGTGA. Unmatched junction bases numbered 6, after V lost 6 bases and J lost 7 bases. CDR3 DNA sequence: TGTGCCAGCAGTCGACAGGGTTGGAATGAGCAGTTCTTC. This gives the protein CASSRQGWNEQFF.

This clonotype has ten or more counts. The rearrangement uses TRBV4-1 and TRBJ2-5; 8 bases align to TRBD1. The V segment lost 0 bases and the J segment 5 bases; nucleotides outside the gene matches: 11. Germline V gene lookup returns CDR1 MGHRA and CDR2 YSYEKL. The CDR3 extends over 17 amino acids. Here the CDR3 DNA reads TGCGCCAGCAGCCAAGATCGCGGCCAGGGGGCTCGGGAGACCCAGTACTTC. Amino acids: CASSQDRGQGARETQYF.